Shown below are 20 T cell receptor beta chains from a single sample sequenced in a study of T cell responses to AZD1222 COVID-19 vaccine. Measured with immunoSEQ multiplex PCR; TCRdb has only the in-frame clones, and not every one. The sample includes about 150,000 clones, approximately 90% of them seen just once. The sequenced sample was peripheral blood, obtained 28 days after the second AZD1222 dose. The receptors originated from an adult who received the AZD1222 COVID-19 vaccine.

The CDR3 bases are TGCAGTGCCAGTTTAGCGGGAAGGGCCAAAAACATTCAGTACTTC. It yields the protein CSASLAGRAKNIQYF. V gene TRBV20-1 combines with J gene TRBJ2-4; 8 bases are shared with TRBD2. V trimming: 6 bases; J trimming: 1 base; junction bases outside the gene matches: 8. The CDR3 sequence is 15 residues long. Germline V gives CDR1 DFQATT, CDR2 SNEGSKA (reference sequence).

The genes are TRBV5-4 and TRBJ1-4; TRBD1 might be the D (6 bases). Per germline, CDR1 SGHNT and CDR2 YYREEE (reference sequence). CDR3 length equals 16 residues. V was cut by 4 bases and J by 0 bases, with 13 bases left in between. Written as DNA, the CDR3 is TGTGCCAGCAGCCTACGGACAGTTGCAACTAATGAAAAACTGTTTTTT. As protein: CASSLRTVATNEKLFF.

The chain couples TRBV9 to TRBJ1-6, with D perhaps TRBD1 (6 bases). The CDR3 is 15 residues long. The V and J ends lost 0 bases and 7 bases respectively, with 11 bases between them. Germline CDR1 and CDR2: SGDLS and YYNGEE. CDR3 in DNA: TGTGCCAGCAGCGTAGAAGGCAGGGGAAATTCACCCCTCCACTTT. Protein: CASSVEGRGNSPLHF. Looking up the rest from reference TRBV9 and TRBJ1-6 gives the full variable domain: DSGVTQTPKHLITATGQRVTLRCSPRSGDLSVYWYQQSLDQGLQFLIQYYNGEERAKGNILERFSAQQFPDLHSELNLSSLELGDSALYFCASSVEGRGNSPLHFGNGTRLTVT.

This chain joins TRBV28 and TRBJ1-2; 8 bases fit TRBD1. Germline-derived CDR1 and CDR2 are MDHEN and SYDVKM. The CDR3 runs to 20 residues. J gave up 4 bases and V 6 bases, and 25 bases lay outside the gene matches. The CDR3 sequence is CASSQIDRGRYPSGSYGYTF. In nucleotides, the CDR3 is TGTGCCAGCAGCCAAATCGACAGGGGCCGTTACCCCTCCGGGTCCTATGGCTACACCTTC.

For the CDR3, the DNA is TGTGCCAGCAGCCGCGGGGGTAGGCAGTTCTTC. Its translation: CASSRGGRQFF. The V gene is TRBV27, the J gene TRBJ2-1, with 7 bases fitting TRBD2. The trim removed 6 bases at V and 12 bases at J, leaving 5 bases unmatched. The CDR3 consists of 11 residues. Germline V gene sequence: CDR1 MNHEY, CDR2 SMNVEV (reference sequence).

This chain joins TRBV18 and TRBJ1-1; the D gene is possibly TRBD1 (6 bases). Germline V gives CDR1 KGHSH, CDR2 LQKENI. Trimming shortened V by 3 bases and J by 5 bases, and 13 bases separated the two germline ends. This CDR3 spans 14 amino acids. CDR3 sequence reads: CASSPQGGGTEAFF. CDR3 in DNA: TGTGCCAGCTCACCGCAAGGAGGGGGTACTGAAGCTTTCTTT.

V gene TRBV29-1 combines with J gene TRBJ1-5; TRBD1 might be the D (6 bases). Trimming removed 7 bases at V and 4 bases at J, with 17 bases between. Germline CDR1 is SQVTM and CDR2 is ANQGSEA. There are 14 residues in the CDR3. CDR3 DNA: TGCAGCGGCCCAACAGGGACGATAAATCAGCCCCAGCATTTT. Its protein is CSGPTGTINQPQHF. Full variable domain (rest looked up from reference TRBV29-1 and TRBJ1-5): SAVISQKPSRDICQRGTSLTIQCQVDSQVTMMFWYRQQPGQSLTLIATANQGSEATYESGFVIDKFPISRPNLTFSTLTVSNMSPEDSSIYLCSGPTGTINQPQHFGDGTRLSIL.

V gene TRBV7-2 combines with J gene TRBJ2-7; 13 bases line up with TRBD2. J gave up 5 bases and V 0 bases, and 10 bases lay outside the gene matches. The CDR3 runs to 18 residues. CDR1 is SGHTA and CDR2 is FQGNSA in the germline V gene. Here the CDR3 reads CASSLARRTSGGPHEQYF. As DNA, the CDR3 is TGTGCCAGCAGCTTAGCGAGAAGGACTAGCGGGGGTCCCCACGAGCAGTACTTC.

This clone was seen once. V usage is TRBV19 and J usage is TRBJ1-2; D gene uncertain. The CDR3 is 14 amino acids. Germline CDR1 and CDR2: LNHDA and SQIVND (reference sequence). V lost 1 base and J 5 bases, leaving 11 bases between the germline ends. This chain's CDR3 is CASSIVAGGYGYTF. CDR3 DNA sequence: TGTGCCAGTAGTATAGTGGCTGGCGGGTATGGCTACACCTTC.

The rearrangement joins TRBV9 to TRBJ2-1; 7 nucleotides align to TRBD1. With 4 bases clipped from V and 7 bases from J, the junction kept 5 bases outside the gene matches. The germline CDR1 and CDR2 sequences are SGDLS and YYNGEE. The CDR3 contains 13 residues. The CDR3, as DNA: TGTGCCAGCAGCCGGGACAGTTTGAATGAGCAGTTCTTC. Residues: CASSRDSLNEQFF. Complete variable domain (other parts from reference TRBV9 and TRBJ2-1): DSGVTQTPKHLITATGQRVTLRCSPRSGDLSVYWYQQSLDQGLQFLIQYYNGEERAKGNILERFSAQQFPDLHSELNLSSLELGDSALYFCASSRDSLNEQFFGPGTRLTVL.

The V and J genes are TRBV6-2 or TRBV6-3 and TRBJ2-6; TRBD1 matches 7 bases. In germline, CDR1 is MNHEY, CDR2 SVGEGT. V was clipped by 6 bases and J by 0 bases; unmatched bases: 8. CDR3 length: 17 amino acids. The chain's CDR3 is CASSSRGLLSGANVLTF. CDR3 nucleotides: TGTGCCAGCAGCTCAAGGGGGCTTCTCTCTGGGGCCAACGTCCTGACTTTC.

The chain carries TRBV10-3 and TRBJ2-7, with 7 bases aligning to TRBD1. The V and J ends lost 3 bases and 2 bases, in that order; junction bases with no gene match: 10. Germline V gene lookup returns CDR1 ENHRY and CDR2 SYGVKD. The CDR3 length is 16 residues. The CDR3 DNA reads TGTGCCATCAGTGAAGCTAGGACAGGTTTAACCTACGAGCAGTACTTC. Translation gives CAISEARTGLTYEQYF.

The genes are TRBV6-5 and TRBJ1-3, with D unclear. V lost 8 bases and J 0 bases, leaving 14 bases between the germline ends. Germline V gene sequence: CDR1 MNHEY, CDR2 SVGAGI. CDR3 length: 15 amino acids. The CDR3 sequence: CASHASSISGNTIYF. CDR3 DNA sequence: TGTGCCAGCCACGCGTCTAGTATCTCTGGAAACACCATATATTTT.

J is TRBJ1-1 and V is TRBV12-3 or TRBV12-4; D ambiguous. The CDR3 is made up of 12 amino acids. V lost 6 bases and J 3 bases, leaving 8 bases between the germline ends. CDR3 loop: CASSRQDTEAFF. The CDR3 bases are TGTGCCAGCAGCCGACAAGACACTGAAGCTTTCTTT.

V gene TRBV7-9 combines with J gene TRBJ2-1; TRBD2 agrees at 11 bases. The CDR3 totals 15 residues. The germline CDR1 and CDR2 sequences are SEHNR and FQNEAQ (reference sequence). With 4 bases clipped from V and 7 bases from J, the junction kept 6 bases outside the gene matches. CDR3 nucleotide sequence: TGTGCCAGCAGCTCGGGACTAGCGGTGATAAATGAGCAGTTCTTC. This codes for CASSSGLAVINEQFF.

The DNA of the CDR3 is TGTGCCAGCAGTCCCGGGACCAACACCTACGAGCAGTACTTC. Amino acid sequence: CASSPGTNTYEQYF. The V call is TRBV27, the J call TRBJ2-7; D may be TRBD1 or TRBD2 (5 bases each). The CDR3 has 14 residues. Germline V gives CDR1 MNHEY, CDR2 SMNVEV (reference sequence). V lost 5 bases to trimming and J lost 2 bases, with 13 bases between them.

This sequence joins TRBV27 and TRBJ1-1; D possibly corresponds to TRBD1 (6 bases). The V end was cut by 5 bases, the J end by 3 bases, with 16 bases between. This CDR3 region has 15 residues. The germline V gene encodes CDR1 MNHEY and CDR2 SMNVEV (reference sequence). CDR3 amino acids: CASSQWMGAHTEAFF. The CDR3 coding sequence is TGTGCCAGCAGTCAATGGATGGGGGCCCACACTGAAGCTTTCTTT.

The sample holds a few counts of this clone. The rearrangement links TRBV4-3 to TRBJ1-6; possibly TRBD1 for D (6 bases). CDR3 size: 14 residues. The V and J ends lost 8 bases and 3 bases respectively, with 11 bases between them. The germline V gene has CDR1 LGHNA and CDR2 YSLEER. The CDR3 DNA reads as TGCGCCAGCGGCTGGACAGTCTATAATTCACCCCTCCACTTT. Translation: CASGWTVYNSPLHF.

The chain employs TRBV7-6 and TRBJ1-1; 7 bases are shared with TRBD1. CDR1 and CDR2 (germline): SGHVS, FNYEAQ. The CDR3 is 11 residues long. V was clipped by 5 bases and J by 7 bases; unmatched bases: 1. The CDR3 sequence: CASSRDSEAFF. CDR3 DNA sequence: TGTGCCAGCAGCCGGGACAGTGAAGCTTTCTTT.

The gene calls are TRBV6-8 and TRBJ1-1; TRBD1 matches 7 bases. The V segment lost 5 bases and the J segment 6 bases; nucleotides outside the gene matches: 12. The germline V gene has CDR1 MNHGY and CDR2 SAAAGT. The CDR3 is 15 amino acids. CDR3 sequence (DNA): TGTGCCAGCAGTACGACAGGGAACGGGGTCTCTGAAGCTTTCTTT. Translated: CASSTTGNGVSEAFF.